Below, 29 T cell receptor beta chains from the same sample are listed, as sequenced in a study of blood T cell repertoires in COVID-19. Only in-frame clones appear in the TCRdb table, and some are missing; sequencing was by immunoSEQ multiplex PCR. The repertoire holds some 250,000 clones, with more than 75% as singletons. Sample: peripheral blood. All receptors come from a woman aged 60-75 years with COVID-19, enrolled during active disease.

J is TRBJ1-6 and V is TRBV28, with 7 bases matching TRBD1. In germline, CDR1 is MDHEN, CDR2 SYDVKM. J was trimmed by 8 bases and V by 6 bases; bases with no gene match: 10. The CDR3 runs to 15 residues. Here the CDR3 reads CASRRQGPRHSPLHF. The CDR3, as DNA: TGTGCCAGCAGAAGACAGGGACCGAGGCATTCACCCCTCCACTTT.

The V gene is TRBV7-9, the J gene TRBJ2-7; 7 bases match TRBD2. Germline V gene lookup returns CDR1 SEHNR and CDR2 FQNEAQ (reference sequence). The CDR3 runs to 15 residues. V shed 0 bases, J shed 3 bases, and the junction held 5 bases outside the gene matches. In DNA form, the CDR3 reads TGTGCCAGCAGCTTAGCGAGGGCTAGCGGCTACGAGCAGTACTTC. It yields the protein CASSLARASGYEQYF. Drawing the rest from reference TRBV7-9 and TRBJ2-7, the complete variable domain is DTGVSQNPRHKITKRGQNVTFRCDPISEHNRLYWYRQTLGQGPEFLTYFQNEAQLEKSRLLSDRFSAERPKGSFSTLEIQRTEQGDSAMYLCASSLARASGYEQYFGPGTRLTVT.

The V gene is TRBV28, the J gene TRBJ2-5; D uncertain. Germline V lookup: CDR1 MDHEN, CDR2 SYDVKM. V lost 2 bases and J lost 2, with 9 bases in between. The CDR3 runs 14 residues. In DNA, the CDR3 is TGTGCCAGCAGTTTACAAGGCAGGCAAGAGACCCAGTACTTC. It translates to CASSLQGRQETQYF.

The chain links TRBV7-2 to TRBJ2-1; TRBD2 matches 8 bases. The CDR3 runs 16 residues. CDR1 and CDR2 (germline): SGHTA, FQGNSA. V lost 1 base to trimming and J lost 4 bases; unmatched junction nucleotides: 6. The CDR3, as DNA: TGTGCCAGCAGCTTAGGAACTAGCGGAGATTACAATGAGCAGTTCTTC. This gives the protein CASSLGTSGDYNEQFF.

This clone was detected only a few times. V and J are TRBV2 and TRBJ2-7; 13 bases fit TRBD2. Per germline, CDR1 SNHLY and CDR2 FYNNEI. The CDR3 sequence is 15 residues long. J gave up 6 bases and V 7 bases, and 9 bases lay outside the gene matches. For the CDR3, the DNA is TGTGCCAGCACCGGCATCGGACTAGCGGGAGTCGAGCAGTACTTC. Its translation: CASTGIGLAGVEQYF.

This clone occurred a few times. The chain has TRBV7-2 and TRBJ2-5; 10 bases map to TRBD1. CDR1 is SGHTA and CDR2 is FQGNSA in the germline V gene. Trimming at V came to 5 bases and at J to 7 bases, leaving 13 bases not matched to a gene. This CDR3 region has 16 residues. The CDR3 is CASSPLGQGVGGTQYF. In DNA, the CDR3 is TGTGCCAGCAGCCCACTCGGACAGGGGGTTGGGGGGACCCAGTACTTC.

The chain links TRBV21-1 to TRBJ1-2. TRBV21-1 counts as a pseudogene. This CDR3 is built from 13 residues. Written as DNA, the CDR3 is TGTGCCAGCAGCCCGGGAACAACCGATGGCTACACCTTC. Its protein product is CASSPGTTDGYTF.

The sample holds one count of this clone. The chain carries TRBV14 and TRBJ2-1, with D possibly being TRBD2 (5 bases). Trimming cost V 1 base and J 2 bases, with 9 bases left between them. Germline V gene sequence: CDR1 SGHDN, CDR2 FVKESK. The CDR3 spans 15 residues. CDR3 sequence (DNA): TGTGCCAGCAGCCAAGCCCGGGGTCCCTACAATGAGCAGTTCTTC. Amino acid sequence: CASSQARGPYNEQFF.

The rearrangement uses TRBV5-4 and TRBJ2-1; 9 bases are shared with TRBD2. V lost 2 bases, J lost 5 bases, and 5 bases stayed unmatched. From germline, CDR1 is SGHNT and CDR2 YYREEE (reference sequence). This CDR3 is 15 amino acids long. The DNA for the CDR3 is TGTGCCAGCAGCTTTCGGACTAGCGCCAACAATGAGCAGTTCTTC. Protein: CASSFRTSANNEQFF. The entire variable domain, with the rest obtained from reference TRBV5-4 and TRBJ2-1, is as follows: ETGVTQSPTHLIKTRGQQVTLRCSSQSGHNTVSWYQQALGQGPQFIFQYYREEENGRGNFPPRFSGLQFPNYSSELNVNALELDDSALYLCASSFRTSANNEQFFGPGTRLTVL.

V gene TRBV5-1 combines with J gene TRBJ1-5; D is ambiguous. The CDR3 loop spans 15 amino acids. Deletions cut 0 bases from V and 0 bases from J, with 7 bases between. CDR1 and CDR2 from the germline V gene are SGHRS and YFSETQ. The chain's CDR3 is CASSLVGLSNQPQHF. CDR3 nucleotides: TGCGCCAGCAGCTTGGTAGGACTTAGCAATCAGCCCCAGCATTTT.

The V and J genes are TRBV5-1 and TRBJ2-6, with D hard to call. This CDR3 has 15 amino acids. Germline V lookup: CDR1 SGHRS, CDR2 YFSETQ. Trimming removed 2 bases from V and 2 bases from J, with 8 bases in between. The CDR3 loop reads CASSLVLPGANVLTF. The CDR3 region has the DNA TGCGCCAGCAGCTTAGTACTCCCTGGGGCCAACGTCCTGACTTTC. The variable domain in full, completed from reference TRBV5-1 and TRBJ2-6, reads KAGVTQTPRYLIKTRGQQVTLSCSPISGHRSVSWYQQTPGQGLQFLFEYFSETQRNKGNFPGRFSGRQFSNSRSEMNVSTLELGDSALYLCASSLVLPGANVLTFGAGSRLTVL.

CDR3 residues: CASSHQSNEQFF. CDR3 sequence (DNA): TGTGCCAGTAGTCATCAGTCCAATGAGCAGTTCTTC. The chain is built from TRBV19 and TRBJ2-1; the D is unclear. CDR3 length equals 12 residues. Trimming took off 5 bases at V and 6 bases at J, with 8 bases between the two ends. Germline CDR1 is LNHDA and CDR2 is SQIVND (reference sequence).

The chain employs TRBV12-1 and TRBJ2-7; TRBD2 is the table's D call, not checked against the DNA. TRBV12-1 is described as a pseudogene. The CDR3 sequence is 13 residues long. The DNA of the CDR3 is TGTGCCAGCAGCAGAGGACTTCCCTACGAGCAGTACTTC. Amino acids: CASSRGLPYEQYF.

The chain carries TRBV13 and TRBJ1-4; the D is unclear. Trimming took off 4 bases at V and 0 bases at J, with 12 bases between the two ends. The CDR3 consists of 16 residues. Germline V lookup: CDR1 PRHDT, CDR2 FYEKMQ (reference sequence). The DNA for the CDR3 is TGTGCCAGCAGCTCGAGGCGGCGGGCAACTAATGAAAAACTGTTTTTT. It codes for CASSSRRRATNEKLFF. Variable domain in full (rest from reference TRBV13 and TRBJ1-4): AAGVIQSPRHLIKEKRETATLKCYPIPRHDTVYWYQQGPGQDPQFLISFYEKMQSDKGSIPDRFSAQQFSDYHSELNMSSLELGDSALYFCASSSRRRATNEKLFFGSGTQLSVL.

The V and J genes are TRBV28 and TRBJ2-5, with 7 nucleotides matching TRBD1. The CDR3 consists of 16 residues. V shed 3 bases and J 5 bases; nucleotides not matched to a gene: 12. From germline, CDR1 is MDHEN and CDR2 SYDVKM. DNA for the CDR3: TGTGCCAGCAGTTTTCGCTCAGGGGGTCTGGAGGAGACCCAGTACTTC. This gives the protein CASSFRSGGLEETQYF.

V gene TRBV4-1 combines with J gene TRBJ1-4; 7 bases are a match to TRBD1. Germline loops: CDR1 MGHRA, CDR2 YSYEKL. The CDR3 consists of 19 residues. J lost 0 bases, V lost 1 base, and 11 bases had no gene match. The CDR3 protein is CASSQGQGRGGATNEKLFF. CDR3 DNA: TGCGCCAGCAGCCAAGGACAGGGCCGCGGGGGGGCAACTAATGAAAAACTGTTTTTT.

Here the CDR3 reads CASSLDGQASNYGYTF. The CDR3, as DNA: TGCGCCAGCAGCTTGGACGGACAGGCCTCTAACTATGGCTACACCTTC. This chain connects TRBV5-1 to TRBJ1-2; 7 bases are a match to TRBD1. CDR3 size: 16 residues. CDR1 and CDR2 from the germline V gene are SGHRS and YFSETQ. Losses at the gene ends were 0 bases for V and 0 bases for J; bases not matched to a gene: 5.

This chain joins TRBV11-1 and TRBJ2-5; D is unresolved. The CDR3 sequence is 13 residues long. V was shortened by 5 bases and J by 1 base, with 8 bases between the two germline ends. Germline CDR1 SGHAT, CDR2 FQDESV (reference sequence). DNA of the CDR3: TGTGCCAGCAGCCCGAGGCCCCAAGAGACCCAGTACTTC. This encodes CASSPRPQETQYF.

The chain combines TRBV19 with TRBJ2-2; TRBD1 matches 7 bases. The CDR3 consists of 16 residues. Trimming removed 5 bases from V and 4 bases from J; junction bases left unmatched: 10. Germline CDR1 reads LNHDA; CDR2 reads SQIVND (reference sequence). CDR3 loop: CASSFTLTGSTGELFF. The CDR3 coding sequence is TGTGCCAGTAGTTTCACCTTGACAGGGTCCACCGGGGAGCTGTTTTTT.

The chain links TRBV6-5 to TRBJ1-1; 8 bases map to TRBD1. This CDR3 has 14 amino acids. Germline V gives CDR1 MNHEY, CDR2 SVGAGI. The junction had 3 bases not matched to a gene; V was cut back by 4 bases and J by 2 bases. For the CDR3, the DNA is TGTGCCAGCAGTTTCGGACAGGGTAACACTGAAGCTTTCTTT. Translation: CASSFGQGNTEAFF.

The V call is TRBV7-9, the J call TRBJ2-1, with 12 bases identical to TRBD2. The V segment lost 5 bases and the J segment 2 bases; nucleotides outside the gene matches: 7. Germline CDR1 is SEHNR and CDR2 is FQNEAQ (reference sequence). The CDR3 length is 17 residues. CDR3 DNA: TGTGCCAGCAGCCGACCGGGACTAGCGGGCCCCTACAATGAGCAGTTCTTC. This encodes CASSRPGLAGPYNEQFF. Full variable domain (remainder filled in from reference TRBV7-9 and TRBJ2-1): DTGVSQNPRHKITKRGQNVTFRCDPISEHNRLYWYRQTLGQGPEFLTYFQNEAQLEKSRLLSDRFSAERPKGSFSTLEIQRTEQGDSAMYLCASSRPGLAGPYNEQFFGPGTRLTVL.

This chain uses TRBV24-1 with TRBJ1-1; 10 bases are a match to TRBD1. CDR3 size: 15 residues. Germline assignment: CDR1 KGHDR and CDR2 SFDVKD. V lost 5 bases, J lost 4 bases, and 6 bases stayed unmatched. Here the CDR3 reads CATSATRQGATEAFF. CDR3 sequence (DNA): TGTGCCACCAGTGCCACAAGACAGGGGGCCACTGAAGCTTTCTTT.

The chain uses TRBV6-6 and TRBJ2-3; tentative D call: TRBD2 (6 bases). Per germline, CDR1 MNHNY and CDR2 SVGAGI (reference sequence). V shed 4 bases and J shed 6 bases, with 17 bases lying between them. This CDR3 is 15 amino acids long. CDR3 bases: TGTGCCAGCAGTTCCGCCGGCGGGGTGGGGGATACGCAGTATTTT. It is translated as CASSSAGGVGDTQYF.

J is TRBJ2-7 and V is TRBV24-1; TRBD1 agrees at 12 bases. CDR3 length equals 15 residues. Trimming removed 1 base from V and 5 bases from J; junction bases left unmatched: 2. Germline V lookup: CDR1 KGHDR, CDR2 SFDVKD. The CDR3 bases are TGTGCCACCAGTGATTTCGGGACAGGGGGCGACGAGCAGTACTTC. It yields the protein CATSDFGTGGDEQYF.

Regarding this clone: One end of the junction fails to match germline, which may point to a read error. CDR3 amino acids: CSALQSPRAHF. CDR3 nucleotides: TGCAGTGCCCTCCAAAGCCCGCGCGCGCACTTC. The V and J genes are TRBV20-1 and TRBJ2-7, with D hard to call. There are 11 residues in the CDR3. Germline V gene data show CDR1 as DFQATT and CDR2 as SNEGSKA (reference sequence).

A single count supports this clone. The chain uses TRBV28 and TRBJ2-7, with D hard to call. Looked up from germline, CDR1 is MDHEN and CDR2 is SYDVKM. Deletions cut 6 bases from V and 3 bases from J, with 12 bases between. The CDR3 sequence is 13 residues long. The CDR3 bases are TGTGCCAGCAGCTCCCTAGATTTCTACGAGCAGTACTTC. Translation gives CASSSLDFYEQYF.

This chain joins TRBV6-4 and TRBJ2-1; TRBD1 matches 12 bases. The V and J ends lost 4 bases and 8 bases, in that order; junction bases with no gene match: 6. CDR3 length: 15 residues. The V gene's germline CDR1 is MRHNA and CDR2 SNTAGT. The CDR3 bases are TGTGCCAGCAGTGTGGGACAGGGGGCAGTCTATGAGCAGTTCTTC. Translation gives CASSVGQGAVYEQFF.

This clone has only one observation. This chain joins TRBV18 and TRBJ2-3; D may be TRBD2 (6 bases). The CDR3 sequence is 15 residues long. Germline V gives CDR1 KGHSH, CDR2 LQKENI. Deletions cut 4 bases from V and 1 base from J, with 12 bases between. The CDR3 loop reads CASSLGGGRTDTQYF. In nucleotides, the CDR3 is TGTGCCAGCTCACTTGGAGGAGGGCGCACAGATACGCAGTATTTT.

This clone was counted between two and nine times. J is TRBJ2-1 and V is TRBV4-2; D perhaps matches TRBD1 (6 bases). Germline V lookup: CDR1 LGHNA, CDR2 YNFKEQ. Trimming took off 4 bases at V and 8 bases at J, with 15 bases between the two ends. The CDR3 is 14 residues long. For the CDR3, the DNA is TGTGCCAGCAGCCCTACGGGACACGCCGATGAGCAGTTCTTC. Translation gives CASSPTGHADEQFF.